The rows below give T cell receptor beta chains drawn from one sample of a study of shared clonotypes between healthy human individuals. TCRdb's table, derived via immunoSEQ multiplex PCR, lists solely in-frame clones and lacks some. The repertoire holds fewer than 400,000 clones, with approximately 79% as singletons. Sequencing was carried out using memory CD4+ T cells sorted from blood. These TCRs come from a man aged 25 to 40 in good health. Both conserved end residues are part of each CDR3. A D gene is named only where the DNA matches it firmly. Expanded clones get a size class; other rows say once, few or many, or leave the size out.

size: .; D: TRBD1; J: TRBJ1-1; V: TRBV19; DNA: TGTGCCAGTAGTCTAGGACAGGTTGGGAATTTTGGAGCTTTCTTT; CDR3: CASSLGQVGNFGAFF
size: .; D: .; J: TRBJ1-2; V: TRBV28; DNA: TGTGCCAGCAGTTTAGCCGCGCAGGAAGAAGGCTACACCTTC; CDR3: CASSLAAQEEGYTF
size: .; D: .; J: TRBJ1-1; V: TRBV4-3; DNA: TGCGCCAGCAGCCAAGATCGGCGTGGAGCTTTCTTT; CDR3: CASSQDRRGAFF
size: .; D: .; J: TRBJ1-2; V: TRBV19; DNA: TGTGCCAGTAGAGACCGACAGAGAAACTATGGCTACACCTTC; CDR3: CASRDRQRNYGYTF
size: .; D: TRBD1; J: TRBJ2-7; V: TRBV18; DNA: TGTGCCAGCTCACGAGGGGACAGGCCAACCTACGAGCAGTACTTC; CDR3: CASSRGDRPTYEQYF
size: .; D: .; J: TRBJ2-1; V: TRBV11-3; DNA: TGTGCCAGCAGCTTAGGGACTCGCTCCTACAATGAGCAGTTCTTC; CDR3: CASSLGTRSYNEQFF
size: .; D: .; J: TRBJ2-7; V: TRBV5-1; DNA: TGCGCCAGCGCCCAGGGGAACAGCTACGAGCAGTACTTC; CDR3: CASAQGNSYEQYF
size: once; D: .; J: TRBJ2-6; V: TRBV10-3; DNA: TGTGCCATCAGTGAGTCTGCTGGCGGAGCGTCTGGGGCCAACGTCCTGACTTTC; CDR3: CAISESAGGASGANVLTF
size: .; D: .; J: TRBJ1-5; V: TRBV12-2; DNA: TGTGCAAGTCGTCTTCAGGGTCCGGCCGCTCAGCCCCAGCATTTT; CDR3: CASRLQGPAAQPQHF
size: .; D: .; J: TRBJ1-5; V: TRBV2; DNA: TGTGCCAGCAGTGAAGCAGGCAGACGGGGTCAGCCCCAGCATTTT; CDR3: CASSEAGRRGQPQHF
size: .; D: TRBD1; J: TRBJ1-5; V: TRBV7-2; DNA: TGTGCCAGCAGCTCAGGACCAGGGGGGCCCCAGCATTTT; CDR3: CASSSGPGGPQHF
size: .; D: .; J: TRBJ2-1; V: TRBV11-3; DNA: TGTGCCAGCAGCCCACCCCTTGGTTCGACCAATGAGCAGTTCTTC; CDR3: CASSPPLGSTNEQFF
size: .; D: .; J: TRBJ1-5; V: TRBV23-1; DNA: TGCGCCAGCAGTCAATCAGGTGATTTTCAGCCCCAGCATTTT; CDR3: CASSQSGDFQPQHF
size: .; D: .; J: TRBJ2-7; V: TRBV5-4; DNA: TGTGCCAGCAGCTTCACAGGGATCGACGAGCAGTACTTC; CDR3: CASSFTGIDEQYF
size: .; D: .; J: TRBJ2-5; V: TRBV7-9; DNA: TGTGCCAGCAGCTTACGGCCTTCAGAGACCCAGTACTTC; CDR3: CASSLRPSETQYF
size: .; D: TRBD2; J: TRBJ2-7; V: TRBV5-4; DNA: TGTGCCAGCAGCGCAGCGGGAGTCTCCTACGAGCAGTACTTC; CDR3: CASSAAGVSYEQYF
size: .; D: .; J: TRBJ2-2; V: TRBV7-9; DNA: TGTGCCAGCAGCTTACTGACAGGACTAACCGGGGAGCTGTTTTTT; CDR3: CASSLLTGLTGELFF
size: .; D: .; J: TRBJ2-7; V: TRBV7-9; DNA: TGTGCCAGCAGCACCTACGAGCAGTACTTC; CDR3: CASSTYEQYF
size: .; D: TRBD2; J: TRBJ2-7; V: TRBV28; DNA: TGTGCCAGCAGTTTGGCTAGCGGGAGATACGAGCAGTACTTC; CDR3: CASSLASGRYEQYF
size: .; D: TRBD1; J: TRBJ2-7; V: TRBV9; DNA: TGTGCCAGCAGCGTAGGACAGGGCTACTCCTACGAGCAGTACTTC; CDR3: CASSVGQGYSYEQYF
size: .; D: .; J: TRBJ2-7; V: TRBV28; DNA: TGTGCCAGCTACGCGCAGGGGGGATACGAGCAGTACTTC; CDR3: CASYAQGGYEQYF
size: .; D: .; J: TRBJ2-1; V: TRBV27; DNA: TGTGCCAGCAGTTCAGAGGGTTTCTCCTACAATGAGCAGTTCTTC; CDR3: CASSSEGFSYNEQFF
size: .; D: .; J: TRBJ2-5; V: TRBV14; DNA: TGTGCCAGCAGCCAAGATTTTAGGAAGACCCAGTACTTC; CDR3: CASSQDFRKTQYF
size: once; D: TRBD1; J: TRBJ1-5; V: TRBV28; DNA: TGTGCCAGCAGCTCATCCTTGGGACAGGTCAGAAATAGCAATCAGCCCCAGCATTTT; CDR3: CASSSSLGQVRNSNQPQHF
size: .; D: .; J: TRBJ1-2; V: TRBV2; DNA: TGTGCCAGCAGTGAAACAGCCCCACCCTATGGCTACACCTTC; CDR3: CASSETAPPYGYTF
size: .; D: .; J: TRBJ2-1; V: TRBV28; DNA: TGTGCCAGCAGGGGGGAACTCCACAACAATGAGCAGTTCTTC; CDR3: CASRGELHNNEQFF
size: .; D: .; J: TRBJ2-4; V: TRBV7-9; DNA: TGTGCCAGCAGCTTCATGGGGGTGGGGCAGACCAAAAACATTCAGTACTTC; CDR3: CASSFMGVGQTKNIQYF
size: .; D: TRBD2; J: TRBJ2-3; V: TRBV5-1; DNA: TGCGCCAGCAGTCACGGGACTAGCGGGATCAGGGAGAGCACAGATACGCAGTATTTT; CDR3: CASSHGTSGIRESTDTQYF
size: .; D: .; J: TRBJ2-2; V: TRBV7-2; DNA: TGTGCCAGCAGCTTCGTGGGAGCGAACACCGGGGAGCTGTTTTTT; CDR3: CASSFVGANTGELFF
size: .; D: .; J: TRBJ2-2; V: TRBV28; DNA: TGTGCCACTCCAAGGGGTGACACCGGGGAGCTGTTTTTT; CDR3: CATPRGDTGELFF
size: .; D: .; J: TRBJ1-1; V: TRBV7-9; DNA: TGTGCCAGCAGCCAAGGTTATAACACTGAAGCTTTCTTT; CDR3: CASSQGYNTEAFF
size: .; D: .; J: TRBJ1-3; V: TRBV7-6; DNA: TGTGCCAGCAGCTTAGTAGGAGGACAGGGAAACACCATATATTTT; CDR3: CASSLVGGQGNTIYF
size: few; D: .; J: TRBJ1-1; V: TRBV11-2; DNA: TGTGCCAGCAGCTTAGATCGGGGGAGGAACACTGAAGCTTTCTTT; CDR3: CASSLDRGRNTEAFF
size: .; D: .; J: TRBJ1-5; V: TRBV11-2; DNA: TGTGCCAGCAGCTTAGGACGAGGGTTCAATCAGCCCCAGCATTTT; CDR3: CASSLGRGFNQPQHF
size: .; D: TRBD2; J: TRBJ2-3; V: TRBV13; DNA: TGTGCCAGCAGCTTAGGCGTCGACAGCGGGAGAGGCACAGATACGCAGTATTTT; CDR3: CASSLGVDSGRGTDTQYF
size: .; D: TRBD1; J: TRBJ1-5; V: TRBV28; DNA: TGTGCCAGCAGAAATCCGGACAGGCGACATCAGCCCCAGCATTTT; CDR3: CASRNPDRRHQPQHF
size: .; D: .; J: TRBJ2-1; V: TRBV9; DNA: TGTGCCAGCAGCGTAGCTGGGGGGATGGGTAATGAGCAGTTCTTC; CDR3: CASSVAGGMGNEQFF
size: .; D: .; J: TRBJ2-7; V: TRBV5-1; DNA: TGCGCCAGCAGCCCCCGGCCCGAGCTAGGGCAGTACTTC; CDR3: CASSPRPELGQYF
size: .; D: .; J: TRBJ1-2; V: TRBV5-1; DNA: TGCGCCAGCAGCTTGACGGGCCGGGGGACTAACTATGGCTACACCTTC; CDR3: CASSLTGRGTNYGYTF
size: .; D: .; J: TRBJ2-7; V: TRBV18; DNA: TGTGCCAGCAAGAGCCGGGACAACGAGCAGTACTTC; CDR3: CASKSRDNEQYF
size: .; D: .; J: TRBJ2-3; V: TRBV28; DNA: TGTGCCAGCAGTTTAGGGGGAACCCTAGATACGCAGTATTTT; CDR3: CASSLGGTLDTQYF